This T cell receptor beta chain was obtained from a study of blood T cell repertoires in COVID-19. In the study overall: Samples representing acute and convalescent COVID-19 were sourced from the United States, Italy and Spain. T cells, B-cell-depleted T cells, or PBMCs supplied cDNA or gDNA.

Methods used by the authors: Researchers report that nucleated cell counts were estimated from reference gene primer amplification. Method: immunoSEQ multiplex PCR; TCRdb's copy keeps in-frame clones and lacks some. The DNA was the basis for D and trimming; V, J and clone size are from that table. The sample has under 60,000 clones, 90% to 95% seen once. This clone has a handful of counts. Per the germline V gene, CDR1 is KGHDR and CDR2 is SFDVKD. V shed 1 base and J shed 6 bases, with 22 bases lying between them. The length of the CDR3 is 18 residues. The clonotype comes from a man aged 45 to 65 with acute or convalescent COVID-19. The chain combines TRBV24-1 with TRBJ2-3, with a weak D call TRBD1 (6 bases). The material sequenced was peripheral blood. In DNA form, the CDR3 reads TGTGCCACCAGTGATTTAGGACAGAACAAACGGCAAGACGATACGCAGTATTTT. This encodes CATSDLGQNKRQDDTQYF.